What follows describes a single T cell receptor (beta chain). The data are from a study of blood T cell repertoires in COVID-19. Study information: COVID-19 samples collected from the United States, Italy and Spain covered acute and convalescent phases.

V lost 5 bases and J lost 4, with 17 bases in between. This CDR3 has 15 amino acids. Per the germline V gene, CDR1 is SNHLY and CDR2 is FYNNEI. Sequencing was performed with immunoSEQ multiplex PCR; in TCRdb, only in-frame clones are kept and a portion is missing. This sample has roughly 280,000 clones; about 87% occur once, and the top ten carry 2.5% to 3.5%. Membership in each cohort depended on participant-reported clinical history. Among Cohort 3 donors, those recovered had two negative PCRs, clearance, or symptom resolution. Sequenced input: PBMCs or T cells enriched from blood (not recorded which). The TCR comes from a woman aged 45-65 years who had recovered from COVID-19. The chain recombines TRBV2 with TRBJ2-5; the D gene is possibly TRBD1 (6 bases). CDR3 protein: CASSTAAQGRETQYF. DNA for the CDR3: TGTGCCAGCAGTACCGCGGCCCAGGGGCGAGAGACCCAGTACTTC.